This T cell receptor (beta chain) is from a study of T-cell reconstitution after alpha-beta-depleted transplantation in children (dated by TCRdb to the mid-2010s). Study-level background: The study quantitatively tracked T-cell immune reconstitution after TCRalphabeta/CD19-depleted allogeneic hematopoietic cell transplantation in children using TCR repertoire profiling. Broader findings and caveats from the paper: About two months after transplant, the apparently early recovery of alphabetaT-cell counts reportedly depended on just several hundred clones that had expanded rapidly and came from non-depleted graft cells. Over the following months the frequencies of hyperexpanded clones went down, and after one year T-cell counts and TCRbeta diversity were mostly credited to newly produced T cells. The high TCRbeta diversity at day 60 in some patients was ascribed to recipient T cells and intrathymic progenitors that had survived conditioning.

This clonotype has only a few counts. Its antigen is not yet known. Base qualities are not at hand, and no much larger clone is one base apart. The sample's treatment or condition label, decoded: allogeneic hematopoietic cell transplantation with graft depleted of TCRalphabeta T cells and CD19 B cells. Transplant recipients were children who received TCRalphabeta/CD19-depleted allogeneic hematopoietic cell grafts. Library preparation employed PCR. Sequenced using an Illumina HiSeq 2500. To normalize quantification of the TCRbeta repertoire, the TCR libraries were built with molecular barcoding that relied on unique molecular identifiers. The raw public reads went through TCRdb reprocessing: fastp at Q25, MiXCR clone calling, in-frame beta chains kept. Identical CDR3 protein sequences are pooled into one entry, listed with their most common genes and DNA. This sample is represented by about 980,000 distinct CDR3 sequences; roughly 29% of them were singletons. The ten largest clonotypes hold under 30% of the sample.

The specimen was PBMCs, mostly from graft donor cells, collected 360 days after TCRalphabeta/CD19-depleted stem cell transplant. This TCR was recovered from a boy younger than two who had a stem cell transplant for SCID, so the T cells may come from the graft donor.

Read as DNA, the sequence is TGTGCCAGCAGCTTAGCGCTTGGCGGGGGGGCCCCAGATACGCAGTATTTT. This translates into CASSLALGGGAPDTQYF. This receptor chain uses TRBV7-2 and TRBJ2-3; a stretch of 9 junction bases matches TRBD2. Per the germline V gene, SGHTA is the CDR1 and FQGNSA is the CDR2. Taken from cysteine to phenylalanine, the CDR3 has 17 residues. Just the 51-base CDR3 DNA is kept, in frame starting at base 1. Relative to germline, V is missing 0 bases and J is missing 4 bases, with 8 bases of the junction outside any gene match.